This paragraph covers one T cell receptor beta chain sequence. Trimming removed 3 bases from V and 5 bases from J, with 11 bases in between. Germline V CDR1 and CDR2: MNHNS, SASEGT. This CDR3 region has 14 residues. PCR employed 60 Vbeta and 13 Jbeta primers. The method was immunoSEQ multiplex PCR; TCRdb's version includes in-frame clones alone and lacks a portion of them. Of 30,000 to 40,000 clones listed, approximately 82% are singletons. The data belong to a study of cytomegalovirus exposure and HLA in healthy donors. The specimen was PBMCs. This chain links TRBV6-1 with TRBJ2-1; perhaps TRBD2 as D (6 bases). This TCR was sampled from a woman aged 18-29 years in good health and CMV-seropositive. CDR3 in DNA: TGTGCCAGCAGTGACTGGGGCGGGGACAATGAGCAGTTCTTC. As protein: CASSDWGGDNEQFF.